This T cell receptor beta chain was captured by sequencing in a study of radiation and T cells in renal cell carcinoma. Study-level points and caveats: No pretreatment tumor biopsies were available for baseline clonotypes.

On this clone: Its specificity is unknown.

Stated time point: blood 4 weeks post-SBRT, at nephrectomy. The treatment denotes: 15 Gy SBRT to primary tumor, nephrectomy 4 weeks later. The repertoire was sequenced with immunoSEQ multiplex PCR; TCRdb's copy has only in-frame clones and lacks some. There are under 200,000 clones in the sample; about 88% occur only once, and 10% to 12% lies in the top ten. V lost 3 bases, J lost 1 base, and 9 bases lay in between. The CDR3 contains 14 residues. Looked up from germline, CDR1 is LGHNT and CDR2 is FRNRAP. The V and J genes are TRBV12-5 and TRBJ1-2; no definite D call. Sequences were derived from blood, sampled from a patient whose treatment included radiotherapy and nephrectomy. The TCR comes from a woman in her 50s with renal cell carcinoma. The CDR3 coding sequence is TGTGCTAGTGGTTTACGGGGTGGTAACTATGGCTACACCTTC. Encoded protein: CASGLRGGNYGYTF.